The next 24 T cell receptor beta chains were all read from a single sample in a study of cytomegalovirus exposure and HLA in healthy donors. Primers: 60 Vbeta forward and 13 Jbeta reverse. Assay used: immunoSEQ multiplex PCR; TCRdb lists only in-frame clones, some missing. The table lists 120,000 or so clones, 81% of them singletons. Material: PBMCs. All receptors come from a young man in good health and CMV-seronegative.

This chain connects TRBV4-1 to TRBJ2-1; 9 bases match TRBD2. With 0 bases clipped from V and 4 bases from J, the junction kept 10 bases outside the gene matches. The CDR3 has 18 amino acids. The germline V gene has CDR1 MGHRA and CDR2 YSYEKL. CDR3 sequence: CASSQDLSGGGGYNEQFF. CDR3 DNA sequence: TGCGCCAGCAGCCAAGATCTTAGTGGCGGGGGGGGATACAATGAGCAGTTCTTC.

This clone was seen a few times. The chain couples TRBV4-2 to TRBJ2-3; 7 bases agree with TRBD2. Looked up from germline, CDR1 is LGHNA and CDR2 is YNFKEQ. Germline trimming cut 0 bases from V and 5 bases from J; bases unmatched to any gene: 5. There are 15 residues in the CDR3. The CDR3 reads CASSQEPAGLDTQYF. As DNA, the CDR3 is TGTGCCAGCAGCCAAGAACCAGCGGGGTTAGATACGCAGTATTTT.

The V gene is TRBV7-9, the J gene TRBJ1-5; D is possibly TRBD1 (6 bases). The CDR3 extends over 17 amino acids. Trimming shortened V by 3 bases and J by 3 bases, and 18 bases separated the two germline ends. Germline CDR1 and CDR2: SEHNR and FQNEAQ (reference sequence). CDR3 sequence: CASSFSKQGTYNQPQHF. In DNA, the CDR3 is TGTGCCAGCAGCTTCTCCAAACAGGGAACCTACAATCAGCCCCAGCATTTT.

The rearrangement uses TRBV14 and TRBJ1-1, with TRBD1 matching over 10 bases. Trimming at V came to 1 base and at J to 4 bases, leaving 0 bases not matched to a gene. There are 14 residues in the CDR3. From germline, CDR1 is SGHDN and CDR2 FVKESK. CDR3 protein: CASSQGTGGTEAFF. The CDR3 DNA is TGTGCCAGCAGCCAAGGGACAGGGGGCACTGAAGCTTTCTTT.

This rearrangement joins TRBV18 to TRBJ1-5; 7 nucleotides line up with TRBD1. The CDR3 is 13 residues long. The junction had 3 bases not matched to a gene; V was cut back by 5 bases and J by 5 bases. Germline CDR1 and CDR2: KGHSH and LQKENI. CDR3 in amino acids: CASSTTGDQPQHF. The CDR3 DNA reads as TGTGCCAGCTCAACAACAGGGGATCAGCCCCAGCATTTT.

This chain connects TRBV9 to TRBJ1-4; tentatively, D is TRBD1 (5 bases). CDR1 is SGDLS, CDR2 YYNGEE, per germline. The CDR3 runs to 15 residues. V gave up 0 bases and J gave up 5 bases, with 11 bases separating them. CDR3 DNA: TGTGCCAGCAGCGTAGAAGGGGTCAGGAATGAAAAACTGTTTTTT. Protein product: CASSVEGVRNEKLFF.

This chain uses TRBV19 with TRBJ1-2; possibly TRBD1 for D (6 bases). The CDR3 extends over 12 amino acids. CDR1 is LNHDA and CDR2 is SQIVND in the germline V gene (reference sequence). The V end lost 8 bases, the J end lost 0 bases, and 7 bases lay between the germline ends. CDR3 residues: CASRTANYGYTF. CDR3 in DNA: TGTGCCAGTCGGACAGCTAACTATGGCTACACCTTC. The whole variable domain, filled in from reference TRBV19 and TRBJ1-2, reads DGGITQSPKYLFRKEGQNVTLSCEQNLNHDAMYWYRQDPGQGLRLIYYSQIVNDFQKGDIAEGYSVSREKKESFPLTVTSAQKNPTAFYLCASRTANYGYTFGSGTRLTVV.

This sequence joins TRBV19 and TRBJ1-6; no reliable D call. The CDR3 has 15 amino acids. Germline CDR1 is LNHDA and CDR2 is SQIVND (reference sequence). V shed 0 bases and J shed 7 bases, with 10 bases lying between them. CDR3: CASSIDRSGNSPLHF. CDR3 nucleotides: TGTGCCAGTAGTATAGACAGATCGGGGAATTCACCCCTCCACTTT.

The chain has TRBV27 and TRBJ2-7, with TRBD1 matching over 7 bases. There are 14 residues in the CDR3. J gave up 0 bases and V 4 bases, and 3 bases lay outside the gene matches. Germline V gene lookup returns CDR1 MNHEY and CDR2 SMNVEV (reference sequence). Here the CDR3 DNA reads TGTGCCAGCAGTTCCGACAGGGCCTCCTACGAGCAGTACTTC. It specifies CASSSDRASYEQYF.

This clone appeared a few times. The V gene is TRBV5-4, the J gene TRBJ1-1, with 8 bases that match TRBD1. The CDR3 is 14 amino acids. Germline lookup yields CDR1 SGHNT and CDR2 YYREEE (reference sequence). J was trimmed by 4 bases and V by 5 bases; bases with no gene match: 7. CDR3 sequence (DNA): TGTGCCAGCAGGCAGGGACAGGCCCTCACTGAAGCTTTCTTT. Encoded protein: CASRQGQALTEAFF.

The table lists this clone with a count of one. Since the CDR3 does not end with the conserved phenylalanine or tryptophan, this likely comes from a read error. The V and J genes are TRBV4-1 and TRBJ1-2; D ambiguous. The CDR3 loop spans 17 amino acids. CDR1 and CDR2 (germline): MGHRA, YSYEKL. The CDR3 reads CASSQDQWRTDNYSYTL. The DNA of the CDR3 is TGCGCCAGCAGCCAAGATCAATGGAGGACCGATAACTATAGCTACACCCTC.

This clone was seen once. The chain joins TRBV6-5 to TRBJ2-5, with TRBD2 matching 9 bases. The J call may be in error: the DNA end matches TRBJ2-7 better. Per germline, CDR1 MNHEY and CDR2 SVGAGI. The CDR3 runs to 14 residues. CDR3 in DNA: TGTGCCAGCAGAGGGACTAGCCCACCCTACGAGCAGTACTTC. This gives the protein CASRGTSPPYEQYF.

This rearrangement joins TRBV9 to TRBJ2-1; D remains ambiguous. Looked up from germline, CDR1 is SGDLS and CDR2 is YYNGEE. The CDR3 loop spans 15 amino acids. The ends were cut back, 0 bases at V and 7 bases at J, with 14 bases in the middle. The chain's CDR3 is CASSVGIAVTNEQFF. CDR3 sequence (DNA): TGTGCCAGCAGCGTAGGAATAGCAGTAACGAATGAGCAGTTCTTC.

The V and J genes are TRBV6-5 and TRBJ1-2; 7 positions match TRBD1. V shed 6 bases, J shed 8 bases, and the junction held 9 bases outside the gene matches. The CDR3 is 13 residues long. The germline V gene has CDR1 MNHEY and CDR2 SVGAGI. CDR3 DNA sequence: TGTGCCAGCAGGGACAGGTCCCGTGAGGGCTACACCTTC. As protein: CASRDRSREGYTF.

The chain is built from TRBV18 and TRBJ1-2; TRBD1 matches 12 bases. In germline, CDR1 is KGHSH, CDR2 LQKENI. The CDR3 consists of 15 residues. With V trimmed by 3 bases and J by 8 bases, 7 bases remained unmatched. DNA of the CDR3: TGTGCCAGCTCACCCCTGGGGGACAGGGGGCGAGGCTACACCTTC. Amino acids: CASSPLGDRGRGYTF.

J is TRBJ1-2 and V is TRBV19; D might be TRBD1 (5 bases). This CDR3 comprises 13 residues. V was cut by 0 bases and J by 3 bases, with 5 bases left in between. Germline CDR1 LNHDA, CDR2 SQIVND (reference sequence). CDR3 DNA: TGTGCCAGTAGTATAGACAGGGACTATGGCTACACCTTC. It codes for CASSIDRDYGYTF.

The V and J genes are TRBV14 and TRBJ2-5, with D hard to call. The CDR3 runs 14 residues. The germline V gene encodes CDR1 SGHDN and CDR2 FVKESK. V shed 0 bases and J shed 5 bases, with 10 bases lying between them. The CDR3 here is CASSQDRVWETQYF. The CDR3 nucleotides read TGTGCCAGCAGCCAAGATAGAGTCTGGGAGACCCAGTACTTC.

This clone came up once. This rearrangement joins TRBV7-3 to TRBJ2-3; 7 bases fit TRBD2. After removal of 4 bases from V and 0 bases from J, the junction contained 4 bases not matched to a gene. The CDR3 extends over 15 amino acids. Germline CDR1 is SGHTA and CDR2 is FQGTGA. CDR3 protein: CASSSASGSTDTQYF. As DNA, the CDR3 is TGTGCCAGCAGCTCAGCTAGCGGAAGCACAGATACGCAGTATTTT. Using reference TRBV7-3 and TRBJ2-3 for the parts outside the CDR3, the full variable domain is GAGVSQTPSNKVTEKGKYVELRCDPISGHTALYWYRQSLGQGPEFLIYFQGTGAADDSGLPNDRFFAVRPEGSVSTLKIQRTERGDSAVYLCASSSASGSTDTQYFGPGTRLTVL.

The rearrangement joins TRBV6-1 to TRBJ2-5, with 8 nucleotides matching TRBD2. The J call may be faulty, since TRBJ2-7 better matches the DNA end. The CDR3 consists of 14 residues. The germline CDR1 and CDR2 sequences are MNHNS and SASEGT. In nucleotides, the CDR3 is TGTGCCAGCAGCCCGCCGGGGGGGAACTACGAGCAGTACTTC. Protein: CASSPPGGNYEQYF.

This rearrangement joins TRBV7-9 to TRBJ2-7; no definite D call. Germline CDR1 and CDR2: SEHNR and FQNEAQ (reference sequence). V dropped 4 bases and J dropped 6 bases, with 16 bases sitting between them. The CDR3 extends over 14 amino acids. In nucleotides, the CDR3 is TGTGCCAGCAGCTCTCTAGACTCCCCCTCCGAGCAGTACTTC. Translating it yields CASSSLDSPSEQYF.

The chain recombines TRBV7-2 with TRBJ1-6, with D tentatively TRBD1 (5 bases). Germline assignment: CDR1 SGHTA and CDR2 FQGNSA. The CDR3 consists of 15 residues. V dropped 0 bases and J dropped 10 bases, with 13 bases sitting between them. DNA for the CDR3: TGTGCCAGCAGCTTAGCGCTAGGGGTCAGATCACCCCTCCACTTT. Protein sequence: CASSLALGVRSPLHF.

The chain links TRBV16 to TRBJ1-4, with 8 bases lining up with TRBD1. This CDR3 is 16 amino acids long. The germline V gene encodes CDR1 KGHSY and CDR2 FQNENV. Trimming at V came to 0 bases and at J to 6 bases, leaving 6 bases not matched to a gene. CDR3: CASSQSPGQADEKLFF. CDR3 DNA: TGTGCCAGCAGCCAATCCCCGGGACAGGCGGATGAAAAACTGTTTTTT.

The V and J genes are TRBV28 and TRBJ1-3; the match to TRBD1 covers 7 bases. With V trimmed by 1 base and J by 2 bases, 2 bases remained unmatched. This CDR3 has 15 amino acids. Germline values: CDR1 MDHEN, CDR2 SYDVKM. CDR3 nucleotide sequence: TGTGCCAGCAGTTTATCGGGACAGCCTGGAAACACCATATATTTT. Residues: CASSLSGQPGNTIYF.

J is TRBJ2-5 and V is TRBV25-1, with 11 bases lining up with TRBD1. Near its end, the DNA agrees better with TRBJ2-7, so the J call may be wrong. This CDR3 spans 14 amino acids. Germline V gene sequence: CDR1 MGHDK, CDR2 SYGVNS. CDR3 DNA sequence: TGTGCCAGCAGTGATGGGACAGGGGGCTACGAGCAGTACTTC. This sequence encodes CASSDGTGGYEQYF.